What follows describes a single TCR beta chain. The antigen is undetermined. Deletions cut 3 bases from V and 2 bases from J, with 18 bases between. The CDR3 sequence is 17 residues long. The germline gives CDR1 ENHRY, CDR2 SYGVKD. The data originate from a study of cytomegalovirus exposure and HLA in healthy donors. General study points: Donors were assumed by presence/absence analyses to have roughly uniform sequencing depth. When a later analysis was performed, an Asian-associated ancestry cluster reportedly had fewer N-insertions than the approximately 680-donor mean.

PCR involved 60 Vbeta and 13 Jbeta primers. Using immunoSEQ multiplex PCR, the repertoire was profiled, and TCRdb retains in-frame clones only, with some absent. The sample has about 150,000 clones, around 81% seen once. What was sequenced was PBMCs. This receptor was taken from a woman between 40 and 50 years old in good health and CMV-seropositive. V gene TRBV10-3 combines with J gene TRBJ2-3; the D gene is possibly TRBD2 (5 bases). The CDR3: CAISDSLSDLATDTQYF. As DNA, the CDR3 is TGTGCCATCAGTGACTCCCTTAGCGACCTCGCCACAGATACGCAGTATTTT.